Below are 31 T cell receptor beta chains sequenced from a single sample in a study of shared clonotypes between healthy human individuals (TCRdb year 2020). The library was built by means of the immunoSEQ multiplex PCR assay. This is the immuneACCESS table as TCRdb keeps it, with only in-frame sequences that have V and J called. A part of the clones is gone; compared with another copy, unresolved V genes explain less than half, and the rest is unexplained. Counted in this sample were 2.3 million or so clones; more than 80% of them appeared once. Together, the top ten hold around 0.4% of the sample. The sequencing sample was made of naive CD4+ T cells from PBMCs. Per the publication, the cell subset or site label means: CD45RA+ positively selected. These receptors came from a man between 18 and 35 years old in good health. Some clones in this sample may be carry-over from other donors' samples.

The V call is TRBV6-5, the J call TRBJ1-1; TRBD1 matches at 7 bases. CDR3 length equals 15 residues. Germline CDR1 and CDR2: MNHEY and SVGAGI. Germline trimming cut 2 bases from V and 3 bases from J; bases unmatched to any gene: 6. CDR3 residues: CASSYRQGWDTEAFF. CDR3 DNA: TGTGCCAGCAGTTACCGACAGGGATGGGACACTGAAGCTTTCTTT.

The rearrangement links TRBV28 to TRBJ2-7, with D tentatively TRBD1 (6 bases). This CDR3 comprises 16 residues. V was pared by 2 bases and J by 4 bases, with 18 bases between. CDR1 and CDR2 (germline): MDHEN, SYDVKM. DNA for the CDR3: TGTGCCAGCAGTTTAGGACCCGGGACACTTTCATACGAGCAGTACTTC. Encoded protein: CASSLGPGTLSYEQYF. Full variable domain (outside the CDR3, taken from reference TRBV28 and TRBJ2-7): DVKVTQSSRYLVKRTGEKVFLECVQDMDHENMFWYRQDPGLGLRLIYFSYDVKMKEKGDIPEGYSVSREKKERFSLILESASTNQTSMYLCASSLGPGTLSYEQYFGPGTRLTVT.

The CDR3: CASSWGLAGEQAYEQYF. The DNA of the CDR3 is TGCGCCAGCAGCTGGGGACTAGCGGGAGAGCAGGCCTACGAGCAGTACTTC. The V and J genes are TRBV5-1 and TRBJ2-7; 14 bases are a match to TRBD2. Germline V lookup: CDR1 SGHRS, CDR2 YFSETQ. The CDR3 totals 17 residues. Trimming at V came to 3 bases and at J to 2 bases, leaving 7 bases not matched to a gene.

The chain is built from TRBV30 and TRBJ1-5, with a tentative D call TRBD1 (5 bases). Germline V gene data show CDR1 as GTSNPN and CDR2 as SVGIG (reference sequence). Trimming cost V 5 bases and J 7 bases, with 15 bases left between them. The length of the CDR3 is 13 residues. CDR3 amino acids: CAWAGGGGQPQHF. The CDR3, as DNA: TGTGCCTGGGCCGGCGGGGGTGGGCAGCCCCAGCATTTT.

This clone was picked up a small number of times. The CDR3 DNA sequence: TGTGCCAGCAGCTTAGTCGGGCCTGGAAACACCATATATTTT. Encoded protein: CASSLVGPGNTIYF. This chain joins TRBV7-3 and TRBJ1-3; no clear D. Germline V lookup: CDR1 SGHTA, CDR2 FQGTGA. The CDR3 is 14 amino acids. The V and J ends lost 2 bases and 2 bases respectively, with 7 bases between them. Full variable domain (remainder filled in from reference TRBV7-3 and TRBJ1-3): GAGVSQTPSNKVTEKGKYVELRCDPISGHTALYWYRQSLGQGPEFLIYFQGTGAADDSGLPNDRFFAVRPEGSVSTLKIQRTERGDSAVYLCASSLVGPGNTIYFGEGSWLTVV.

This rearrangement joins TRBV28 to TRBJ1-5; 9 bases are a match to TRBD1. This CDR3 contains 14 residues. Germline-derived CDR1 and CDR2 are MDHEN and SYDVKM. Trimming at V came to 6 bases and at J to 11 bases, leaving 11 bases not matched to a gene. This chain's CDR3 is CASSGTERTGAQHF. CDR3 nucleotides: TGTGCCAGCAGCGGGACCGAAAGGACAGGGGCCCAGCATTTT.

The chain links TRBV5-1 to TRBJ1-2, with D perhaps matching TRBD1 (5 bases). The germline V gene has CDR1 SGHRS and CDR2 YFSETQ. The CDR3 sequence is 15 residues long. V dropped 0 bases and J dropped 3 bases, with 12 bases sitting between them. CDR3 bases: TGCGCCAGCAGCTTGGGGGGGACCTGGGACTATGGCTACACCTTC. Residues: CASSLGGTWDYGYTF.

This clone was seen just once. CDR3 DNA sequence: TGTGCCTGGAGCGATTCGGGACAGGGGGCTTTTCAGCCCCAGCATTTT. Protein product: CAWSDSGQGAFQPQHF. V is TRBV30 and J is TRBJ1-5; TRBD1 aligns across 12 bases. J was trimmed by 6 bases and V by 3 bases; bases with no gene match: 9. The CDR3 sequence is 16 residues long. Germline lookup yields CDR1 GTSNPN and CDR2 SVGIG (reference sequence).

The rearrangement joins TRBV4-2 to TRBJ2-7; no firm D call. The CDR3 is 14 amino acids. V lost 8 bases and J lost 2, with 16 bases in between. Germline assignment: CDR1 LGHNA and CDR2 YNFKEQ. The CDR3 reads CASAGEVLAYEQYF. In nucleotides, the CDR3 is TGTGCCAGCGCCGGAGAAGTTCTAGCCTACGAGCAGTACTTC.

This chain connects TRBV5-1 to TRBJ2-7, with TRBD1 as a possible D gene (6 bases). The CDR3 contains 14 residues. Trimming took off 4 bases at V and 0 bases at J, with 11 bases between the two ends. CDR1 SGHRS and CDR2 YFSETQ come from the germline V gene. The CDR3: CASSGTGTSYEQYF. In nucleotides, the CDR3 is TGCGCCAGCAGCGGAACAGGGACCTCCTACGAGCAGTACTTC.

The V call is TRBV7-2, the J call TRBJ2-1, with D unclear. Germline CDR1 SGHTA, CDR2 FQGNSA. The CDR3 has 11 amino acids. Trimming removed 5 bases from V and 10 bases from J, with 9 bases in between. The CDR3 DNA sequence: TGTGCCAGCAGCGAGTGGGCAGAGCAGTTCTTC. This codes for CASSEWAEQFF.

This clone was counted only a few times. The chain recombines TRBV9 with TRBJ1-1; 10 nucleotides agree with TRBD1. The CDR3 spans 14 residues. The V gene's germline CDR1 is SGDLS and CDR2 YYNGEE. V was pared by 4 bases and J by 7 bases, with 7 bases of the junction left unmatched. In DNA, the CDR3 is TGTGCCAGCAGCCCCCGGGACAGGGGAATTGAAGCTTTCTTT. This encodes CASSPRDRGIEAFF.

The chain links TRBV5-4 to TRBJ1-1, with a tentative D call TRBD1 (5 bases). Trimming took 4 bases from V and 1 from J, leaving 11 bases between them. This CDR3 spans 14 amino acids. Germline lookup yields CDR1 SGHNT and CDR2 YYREEE (reference sequence). This chain's CDR3 is CASSLDGQNTEAFF. CDR3 in DNA: TGTGCCAGCAGCCTAGACGGACAGAACACTGAAGCTTTCTTT. The full variable domain, rest sourced from reference TRBV5-4 and TRBJ1-1, is ETGVTQSPTHLIKTRGQQVTLRCSSQSGHNTVSWYQQALGQGPQFIFQYYREEENGRGNFPPRFSGLQFPNYSSELNVNALELDDSALYLCASSLDGQNTEAFFGQGTRLTVV.

The chain uses TRBV28 and TRBJ2-7, with a possible D match to TRBD2 (6 bases). The germline gives CDR1 MDHEN, CDR2 SYDVKM. Trimming removed 8 bases at V and 0 bases at J, with 23 bases between. The CDR3 loop spans 17 amino acids. CDR3 DNA sequence: TGTGCCAGCCCACCGAGTAGGCCCGGGACTTACTCCTACGAGCAGTACTTC. Residues: CASPPSRPGTYSYEQYF. Using reference TRBV28 and TRBJ2-7 for the parts outside the CDR3, the full variable domain is DVKVTQSSRYLVKRTGEKVFLECVQDMDHENMFWYRQDPGLGLRLIYFSYDVKMKEKGDIPEGYSVSREKKERFSLILESASTNQTSMYLCASPPSRPGTYSYEQYFGPGTRLTVT.

V is TRBV28 and J is TRBJ2-7, with D perhaps TRBD1 (7 bases). The CDR3 consists of 15 residues. From germline, CDR1 is MDHEN and CDR2 SYDVKM. V was trimmed by 3 bases and J by 0 bases, leaving 12 bases between them. This CDR3 is CASSFRGATSYEQYF. The CDR3 DNA follows: TGTGCCAGCAGTTTCAGGGGGGCAACCTCCTACGAGCAGTACTTC.

The CDR3 coding sequence is TGTGCCAGCAGTTCTCAACTAGCGGCCCAAGAGACCCAGTACTTC. Residues: CASSSQLAAQETQYF. This rearrangement joins TRBV28 to TRBJ2-5; TRBD2 aligns across 8 bases. CDR3 size: 15 residues. The germline gives CDR1 MDHEN, CDR2 SYDVKM. Trimming cost V 4 bases and J 1 base; bases outside gene matches: 5. Combining the CDR3 with reference TRBV28 and TRBJ2-5 gives the whole variable domain DVKVTQSSRYLVKRTGEKVFLECVQDMDHENMFWYRQDPGLGLRLIYFSYDVKMKEKGDIPEGYSVSREKKERFSLILESASTNQTSMYLCASSSQLAAQETQYFGPGTRLLVL.

This clone has just a few counts. The chain employs TRBV7-6 and TRBJ2-5, with D possibly being TRBD1 (5 bases). This CDR3 has 13 amino acids. V was cut by 5 bases and J by 2 bases, with 9 bases left in between. Germline V lookup: CDR1 SGHVS, CDR2 FNYEAQ. The CDR3 loop is CASSTTDQETQYF. The CDR3 coding sequence is TGTGCCAGCAGCACGACAGATCAAGAGACCCAGTACTTC. The variable domain in full, completed from reference TRBV7-6 and TRBJ2-5, reads GAGVSQSPRYKVTKRGQDVALRCDPISGHVSLYWYRQALGQGPEFLTYFNYEAQQDKSGLPNDRFSAERPEGSISTLTIQRTEQRDSAMYRCASSTTDQETQYFGPGTRLLVL.

This chain links TRBV7-8 with TRBJ2-3, with 12 nucleotides matching TRBD2. Trimming removed 5 bases from V and 3 bases from J; junction bases left unmatched: 9. The CDR3 runs 17 residues. CDR1 is SGHVS, CDR2 FQNEAQ, per germline. The CDR3 protein is CASSRLTSGSLTDTQYF. DNA for the CDR3: TGTGCCAGCAGCCGTCTGACTAGCGGGAGTCTGACAGATACGCAGTATTTT.

The CDR3 DNA reads TGCGCCAGCAGCTCTACGCCGACAGGCTCCTACGAGCAGTACTTC. It yields the protein CASSSTPTGSYEQYF. This chain uses TRBV5-1 with TRBJ2-7; a weak D match, TRBD1 (6 bases). The CDR3 loop spans 15 amino acids. The V end was cut by 3 bases, the J end by 0 bases, with 13 bases between. CDR1 is SGHRS, CDR2 YFSETQ, per germline. Variable domain in full (rest from reference TRBV5-1 and TRBJ2-7): KAGVTQTPRYLIKTRGQQVTLSCSPISGHRSVSWYQQTPGQGLQFLFEYFSETQRNKGNFPGRFSGRQFSNSRSEMNVSTLELGDSALYLCASSSTPTGSYEQYFGPGTRLTVT.

V is TRBV10-2 and J is TRBJ1-1; 7 bases are shared with TRBD1. V shed 6 bases and J 4 bases; nucleotides not matched to a gene: 5. The germline V gene encodes CDR1 WSHSY and CDR2 SAAADI. The CDR3 is made up of 13 amino acids. The CDR3, as DNA: TGCGCCAGCAGGGAACAGGGGAGCACTGAAGCTTTCTTT. Translating gives CASREQGSTEAFF.

The chain uses TRBV5-1 and TRBJ2-3; 11 bases agree with TRBD2. The germline V gene encodes CDR1 SGHRS and CDR2 YFSETQ. V trimming: 0 bases; J trimming: 6 bases; junction bases outside the gene matches: 6. This CDR3 has 16 residues. CDR3 sequence reads: CASSLASSGRSDTQYF. CDR3 nucleotides: TGCGCCAGCAGCTTGGCCTCTAGCGGGAGGTCTGATACGCAGTATTTT.

CDR3 in DNA: TGTGCCAGCCGGGGGACTAGCGGGAGTCGCTACGAGCAGTACTTC. Protein product: CASRGTSGSRYEQYF. The chain recombines TRBV6-1 with TRBJ2-7; 14 bases agree with TRBD2. This CDR3 has 15 residues. Per germline, CDR1 MNHNS and CDR2 SASEGT. V was pared by 8 bases and J by 3 bases, with 6 bases of the junction left unmatched.

The V and J genes are TRBV5-6 and TRBJ2-7, with 8 bases identical to TRBD2. CDR3 size: 16 residues. CDR1 SGHDT and CDR2 YYEEEE come from the germline V gene. The ends lost 1 base at V and 5 bases at J; junction bases unmatched: 11. This CDR3 is CASSLSGGRRGNEQYF. The CDR3 DNA follows: TGTGCCAGCAGCTTGTCCGGCGGGAGGCGAGGGAACGAGCAGTACTTC.

This clone was seen just once. This chain uses TRBV7-2 with TRBJ2-1; TRBD2 aligns across 8 bases. With 2 bases clipped from V and 12 bases from J, the junction kept 9 bases outside the gene matches. The CDR3 loop spans 14 amino acids. Germline-derived CDR1 and CDR2 are SGHTA and FQGNSA. For the CDR3, the DNA is TGTGCCAGCAGCTTAATCGGGAGGGGTCGTTGGCAGTTCTTC. Residues: CASSLIGRGRWQFF.

This chain uses TRBV5-4 with TRBJ1-1; D remains unclear. Trimming removed 2 bases from V and 1 base from J, with 12 bases in between. Germline V CDR1 and CDR2: SGHNT, YYREEE (reference sequence). This CDR3 comprises 15 residues. The CDR3: CASSLEMAGNTEAFF. CDR3 coding DNA: TGTGCCAGCAGCTTAGAGATGGCTGGGAACACTGAAGCTTTCTTT.

The gene calls are TRBV27 and TRBJ1-2, with 8 bases aligning to TRBD1. The CDR3 length is 15 residues. In germline, CDR1 is MNHEY, CDR2 SMNVEV (reference sequence). After removal of 3 bases from V and 4 bases from J, the junction contained 7 bases not matched to a gene. The DNA of the CDR3 is TGTGCCAGCAGTTTGGGGGCGGGACAGGTCTATGGCTACACCTTC. Translation gives CASSLGAGQVYGYTF.

As concerns this clone: Other nucleotide sequences from this sample produce the same CDR3. DNA of the CDR3: TGTGCCTGGGAAACTAGCGGCTTCTACAATGAGCAGTTCTTC. Translation gives CAWETSGFYNEQFF. V and J are TRBV30 and TRBJ2-1; the match to TRBD2 covers 8 bases. The CDR3 has 14 amino acids. Germline-derived CDR1 and CDR2 are GTSNPN and SVGIG (reference sequence). V trimming: 5 bases; J trimming: 3 bases; junction bases outside the gene matches: 6.

The gene calls are TRBV11-2 and TRBJ1-1; the match to TRBD1 covers 10 bases. The trim removed 4 bases at V and 3 bases at J, leaving 2 bases unmatched. The CDR3 extends over 14 amino acids. Germline loops: CDR1 SGHAT, CDR2 FQNNGV. CDR3 region: CASSSGQGDTEAFF. In nucleotides, the CDR3 is TGTGCCAGCAGCTCAGGACAGGGGGACACTGAAGCTTTCTTT.

Only a few counts were recorded for this clone. V gene TRBV5-1 combines with J gene TRBJ1-3; D ambiguous. Trimming took 0 bases from V and 0 from J, leaving 13 bases between them. Germline loops: CDR1 SGHRS, CDR2 YFSETQ. This CDR3 region has 17 residues. CDR3 sequence: CASSLGIGPSSGNTIYF. In DNA form, the CDR3 reads TGCGCCAGCAGCTTGGGGATAGGCCCGAGCTCTGGAAACACCATATATTTT.

About this clone: Mismatch with germline at one junction end may stem from a read error. The CDR3 DNA reads TGTGCCAGCAGGAGGGGCCCTGATCAGTCTTTT. This codes for CASRRGPDQSF. The genes are TRBV6-1 and TRBJ1-5; a possible D gene is TRBD1 (5 bases). The germline V gene encodes CDR1 MNHNS and CDR2 SASEGT. The CDR3 contains 11 residues.

CDR3 sequence (DNA): TGTGCCAGCAGCCGGGGGGGGCTTGCGGATCAGTACAATGAGCAGTTCTTC. It encodes CASSRGGLADQYNEQFF. This chain links TRBV14 with TRBJ2-1; possible D gene TRBD2, 7 bases. There are 17 residues in the CDR3. Germline V gene lookup returns CDR1 SGHDN and CDR2 FVKESK. V lost 4 bases to trimming and J lost 4 bases, with 20 bases between them.